This T cell receptor (beta chain) was captured by sequencing in a study of T cells in Graves' hyperthyroidism and ophthalmopathy. Study observations and caveats: Model output signaled ophthalmopathy a median around 5.9 months ahead of onset.

V shed 4 bases, J shed 4 bases, and the junction held 6 bases outside the gene matches. The CDR3 totals 13 residues. Per the germline V gene, CDR1 is GTSNPN and CDR2 is SVGIG (reference sequence). Clinical symptoms, serum thyroxine and TRAb, thyroid ultrasound and orbital computed tomography were used for the diagnoses. Amplification of TCR beta CDR3 regions used RNA as the template. The study used the HTBI primer set for a first-round RT-PCR of the TCR CDR3. One entry per CDR3 protein, called by TCRdb with MiXCR from the multiplex PCR reads. The sample carries more than 300,000 distinct CDR3 sequences, approximately 15% recorded once. In this sample, this clonotype turned up a few times. What it binds is not known.

Sequencing used blood. The receptor was isolated from a woman aged 25 to 45 with Graves' hyperthyroidism. The rearrangement uses TRBV30 and TRBJ1-1, with 7 bases that match TRBD1. The CDR3 bases are TGTGCCTGGAAGGGACAGCTGACCACTGAAGCTTTCTTT. This translates into CAWKGQLTTEAFF.